Each of the 23 T cell receptor beta chains below was sequenced from the same sample in a study of blood T cell repertoires in COVID-19. Libraries were prepared by immunoSEQ multiplex PCR; TCRdb keeps only in-frame clonotypes and omits some of them. The data hold about 130,000 clones, with around 76% observed a single time. Sequencing was done on a sample of peripheral blood. Every receptor here comes from a man in his 60s with acute or convalescent COVID-19.

J is TRBJ2-3 and V is TRBV3-1 (or the pseudogene TRBV3-2); D remains ambiguous. The CDR3 covers 12 residues. Germline CDR1 LGHDT, CDR2 YNNKEL (reference sequence). The V end was cut by 4 bases, the J end by 4 bases, with 6 bases between. The DNA of the CDR3 is TGTGCCAGCAGCCTCGGTCCAGATACGCAGTATTTT. This encodes CASSLGPDTQYF.

The CDR3 is CASSYDRDYGYTF. The CDR3 region has the DNA TGTGCCAGCAGCTACGACAGGGACTATGGCTACACCTTC. This chain joins TRBV7-2 and TRBJ1-2; 7 bases agree with TRBD1. The CDR3 totals 13 residues. The V and J ends lost 4 bases and 3 bases, in that order; junction bases with no gene match: 2. From germline, CDR1 is SGHTA and CDR2 FQGNSA. Using reference TRBV7-2 and TRBJ1-2 for the parts outside the CDR3, the full variable domain is GAGVSQSPSNKVTEKGKDVELRCDPISGHTALYWYRQSLGQGLEFLIYFQGNSAPDKSGLPSDRFSAERTGGSVSTLTIQRTQQEDSAVYLCASSYDRDYGYTFGSGTRLTVV.

V is TRBV9 and J is TRBJ1-5; 9 nucleotides match TRBD1. Germline CDR1 SGDLS, CDR2 YYNGEE. The CDR3 is 14 residues long. V shed 4 bases, J shed 5 bases, and the junction held 4 bases outside the gene matches. Written as DNA, the CDR3 is TGTGCCAGCAGCCCGGGACAGGGCCATCAGCCCCAGCATTTT. It is translated as CASSPGQGHQPQHF.

The chain is built from TRBV7-3 and TRBJ2-3; TRBD2 is a possible D gene (6 bases). Germline lookup yields CDR1 SGHTA and CDR2 FQGTGA. The CDR3 is 16 amino acids. Trimming cost V 1 base and J 6 bases, with 17 bases left between them. For the CDR3, the DNA is TGTGCCAGCAGCTTAAAATCCGGACTATCGGGGGATACGCAGTATTTT. Amino acid sequence: CASSLKSGLSGDTQYF.

This rearrangement joins TRBV10-3 to TRBJ1-1, with a possible D match to TRBD1 (5 bases). Trimming stripped 2 bases from V and 5 bases from J, with 12 bases between. The CDR3 is made up of 14 amino acids. From germline, CDR1 is ENHRY and CDR2 SYGVKD. CDR3 nucleotides: TGTGCCATCAGTGAGAGGTCAGGGAGGACTGAAGCTTTCTTT. It yields the protein CAISERSGRTEAFF.

The gene calls are TRBV19 and TRBJ2-2; possibly TRBD2 for D (7 bases). V was trimmed by 3 bases and J by 2 bases, leaving 13 bases between them. Germline CDR1 LNHDA, CDR2 SQIVND (reference sequence). CDR3 length equals 16 residues. The CDR3 nucleotides are TGTGCCAGTAGTATTCGGGGGGCCCTTAACACCGGGGAGCTGTTTTTT. Amino acids: CASSIRGALNTGELFF.

This chain uses TRBV2 with TRBJ2-1; the D gene is possibly TRBD2 (6 bases). V lost 7 bases, J lost 7 bases, and 14 bases lay in between. The CDR3 covers 13 residues. Per the germline V gene, CDR1 is SNHLY and CDR2 is FYNNEI. CDR3 region: CASKSAGGNEQFF. CDR3 DNA: TGTGCCAGCAAATCCGCTGGGGGGAATGAGCAGTTCTTC.

J is TRBJ2-7 and V is TRBV11-1, with TRBD2 matching 8 bases. The CDR3 has 14 residues. Germline-derived CDR1 and CDR2 are SGHAT and FQDESV (reference sequence). Trimming cost V 4 bases and J 0 bases; bases outside gene matches: 2. The CDR3 region has the DNA TGTGCCAGCAGCTCCGGGACTAGCTCCTACGAGCAGTACTTC. Translating gives CASSSGTSSYEQYF. Full variable domain (missing parts from reference TRBV11-1 and TRBJ2-7): EAEVAQSPRYKITEKSQAVAFWCDPISGHATLYWYRQILGQGPELLVQFQDESVVDDSQLPKDRFSAERLKGVDSTLKIQPAELGDSAMYLCASSSGTSSYEQYFGPGTRLTVT.

This clone was detected only a few times. The chain has TRBV27 and TRBJ1-6; 9 bases line up with TRBD1. Trimming at V came to 4 bases and at J to 9 bases, leaving 13 bases not matched to a gene. Germline V gene sequence: CDR1 MNHEY, CDR2 SMNVEV (reference sequence). This CDR3 has 17 amino acids. CDR3 loop: CASSSVPGQGIASPLHF. The CDR3, as DNA: TGTGCCAGCAGTTCAGTCCCGGGACAGGGAATAGCTTCACCCCTCCACTTT.

The gene calls are TRBV5-6 and TRBJ2-1; possible D gene TRBD2, 6 bases. The CDR3 spans 14 residues. The germline CDR1 and CDR2 sequences are SGHDT and YYEEEE. V lost 6 bases to trimming and J lost 0 bases, with 10 bases between them. The CDR3 loop is CASTLGSSYNEQFF. CDR3 sequence (DNA): TGTGCCAGCACCCTCGGGAGCTCCTACAATGAGCAGTTCTTC.

The rearrangement uses TRBV29-1 and TRBJ2-4; 8 bases are a match to TRBD2. Trimming took 4 bases from V and 3 from J; bases not matched to a gene: 11. The V gene's germline CDR1 is SQVTM and CDR2 ANQGSEA. This CDR3 has 16 amino acids. The chain's CDR3 is CSVGPGAGGLKNIQYF. CDR3 DNA sequence: TGCAGCGTTGGTCCGGGCGCGGGAGGACTCAAAAACATTCAGTACTTC.

The genes are TRBV27 and TRBJ2-7; 8 bases match TRBD2. CDR1 is MNHEY and CDR2 is SMNVEV in the germline V gene (reference sequence). With 6 bases clipped from V and 3 bases from J, the junction kept 10 bases outside the gene matches. This CDR3 is 15 amino acids long. The CDR3 region has the DNA TGTGCCAGCAGCCGGACCGGGGGGGAATACTACGAGCAGTACTTC. It is translated as CASSRTGGEYYEQYF.

This clone occurred once. The chain carries TRBV6-5 and TRBJ1-2; no clear D gene. Germline V gives CDR1 MNHEY, CDR2 SVGAGI. The CDR3 is 15 amino acids. Trimming removed 7 bases from V and 5 bases from J, with 20 bases in between. Here the CDR3 DNA reads TGTGCCAGCACCGTTTCTGCGGCAGCCAAGTATGGCTACACCTTC. It is translated as CASTVSAAAKYGYTF.

The rearrangement links TRBV21-1 to TRBJ2-7; no check of the table's D call, TRBD2, against the DNA was made. TRBV21-1 is flagged as a pseudogene. The CDR3 contains 14 residues. The CDR3 DNA reads as TGTGCCAGCAGCCGGGAACGGCGAGACTACGAGCAGTACTTC. This translates into CASSRERRDYEQYF.

This chain joins TRBV6-6 and TRBJ2-2; 8 bases fit TRBD2. This CDR3 comprises 16 residues. J was trimmed by 2 bases and V by 0 bases; bases with no gene match: 2. Germline CDR1 reads MNHNY; CDR2 reads SVGAGI (reference sequence). CDR3 in DNA: TGTGCCAGCAGTTACTCCGGGGGGGGTAACACCGGGGAGCTGTTTTTT. Its protein product is CASSYSGGGNTGELFF.

V and J are TRBV5-1 and TRBJ2-5; TRBD2 matches at 9 bases. The CDR3 extends over 16 amino acids. Germline V lookup: CDR1 SGHRS, CDR2 YFSETQ. Trimming took 2 bases from V and 5 from J; bases not matched to a gene: 10. CDR3 amino acids: CASSLEASSGDETQYF. For the CDR3, the DNA is TGCGCCAGCAGCTTAGAGGCCTCTAGCGGGGACGAGACCCAGTACTTC. Supplemented by reference TRBV5-1 and TRBJ2-5, the full variable domain reads KAGVTQTPRYLIKTRGQQVTLSCSPISGHRSVSWYQQTPGQGLQFLFEYFSETQRNKGNFPGRFSGRQFSNSRSEMNVSTLELGDSALYLCASSLEASSGDETQYFGPGTRLLVL.

The gene calls are TRBV5-1 and TRBJ2-1; possible D gene TRBD1, 6 bases. CDR3 length equals 13 residues. Trimming left V 2 bases short and J 6 bases short, with 9 bases between. The germline V gene encodes CDR1 SGHRS and CDR2 YFSETQ. This CDR3 is CASSFTGSNEQFF. CDR3 DNA: TGCGCCAGCAGCTTTACAGGGAGCAATGAGCAGTTCTTC. The full variable domain, in which reference TRBV5-1 and TRBJ2-1 provide the parts outside the CDR3, is KAGVTQTPRYLIKTRGQQVTLSCSPISGHRSVSWYQQTPGQGLQFLFEYFSETQRNKGNFPGRFSGRQFSNSRSEMNVSTLELGDSALYLCASSFTGSNEQFFGPGTRLTVL.

CDR3 amino acids: CASSQTLAGGPQETQYF. Written as DNA, the CDR3 is TGCGCCAGCAGCCAAACCTTAGCGGGAGGTCCCCAAGAGACCCAGTACTTC. This rearrangement joins TRBV4-1 to TRBJ2-5; TRBD2 aligns across 10 bases. Per germline, CDR1 MGHRA and CDR2 YSYEKL. The length of the CDR3 is 17 residues. J gave up 1 base and V 2 bases, and 7 bases lay outside the gene matches.

The chain employs TRBV7-3 and TRBJ1-1, with 7 bases that match TRBD1. Germline values: CDR1 SGHTA, CDR2 FQGTGA. The CDR3 extends over 16 amino acids. V was clipped by 5 bases and J by 7 bases; unmatched bases: 16. CDR3 nucleotides: TGTGCCAGCAGCCGACAGACCAGGGGGGCGCCGGGTGAAGCTTTCTTT. This sequence encodes CASSRQTRGAPGEAFF. The entire variable domain, with the rest obtained from reference TRBV7-3 and TRBJ1-1, is as follows: GAGVSQTPSNKVTEKGKYVELRCDPISGHTALYWYRQSLGQGPEFLIYFQGTGAADDSGLPNDRFFAVRPEGSVSTLKIQRTERGDSAVYLCASSRQTRGAPGEAFFGQGTRLTVV.

The chain couples TRBV30 to TRBJ1-3; D is possibly TRBD1 (6 bases). This CDR3 has 14 residues. Per germline, CDR1 GTSNPN and CDR2 SVGIG (reference sequence). Trimming removed 5 bases at V and 1 base at J, with 12 bases between. The CDR3 reads CAWASGASGNTIYF. CDR3 DNA sequence: TGTGCCTGGGCCTCAGGGGCTTCTGGAAACACCATATATTTT.

The rearrangement joins TRBV7-9 to TRBJ1-1; possibly TRBD1 for D (5 bases). The CDR3 is 13 amino acids. Per germline, CDR1 SEHNR and CDR2 FQNEAQ (reference sequence). The V end was cut by 0 bases, the J end by 5 bases, with 7 bases between. CDR3 residues: CASSLAQGTEAFF. The DNA for the CDR3 is TGTGCCAGCAGCTTAGCTCAGGGAACTGAAGCTTTCTTT.

This chain joins TRBV10-1 and TRBJ2-7; tentative D call: TRBD2 (5 bases). V lost 5 bases and J lost 0, with 11 bases in between. This CDR3 contains 14 residues. CDR1 and CDR2 from the germline V gene are WNHNN and SYGVQD (reference sequence). In DNA form, the CDR3 reads TGCGCCAGCAGTAAAGCGGAAAGCTCCTACGAGCAGTACTTC. The encoded protein is CASSKAESSYEQYF.

The chain uses TRBV7-3 and TRBJ1-1, with D perhaps matching TRBD1 (6 bases). CDR3 length: 14 amino acids. V lost 4 bases and J 1 base, leaving 10 bases between the germline ends. Germline V gene sequence: CDR1 SGHTA, CDR2 FQGTGA. CDR3 in amino acids: CASSSGQPNTEAFF. The CDR3 bases are TGTGCCAGCAGCTCGGGACAACCGAACACTGAAGCTTTCTTT.